The present T cell receptor (beta chain) was sequenced within a study of T cell responses to AZD1222 COVID-19 vaccine. CDR1 is LNHDA and CDR2 is SQIVND in the germline V gene (reference sequence). There are 13 residues in the CDR3. The V segment lost 5 bases and the J segment 6 bases; nucleotides outside the gene matches: 4. The table came from immunoSEQ multiplex PCR; TCRdb's copy has only in-frame clones and leaves some out. The profile shows about 130,000 clones, 75% to 95% of them singletons. This clone has only one observation. The target antigen is unknown. Study findings and constraints: Spike was spanned by vaccine-associated CD4 TCRs, with dominance at 160-218 and 743-854. Spike-specific TCR breadth and depth were elevated following two AZD1222 doses.

Sequenced here: peripheral blood, sampled 28 days after the second AZD1222 dose. The J gene is TRBJ1-2, the V gene TRBV19, with 9 bases matching TRBD1. This TCR was sampled from an adult who received the AZD1222 COVID-19 vaccine. CDR3 coding DNA: TGTGCCAGTAGTGGGACAGGGAGACATGGCTACACCTTC. Encoded protein: CASSGTGRHGYTF.